This T cell receptor beta chain was captured by sequencing in a study of blood T cell repertoires in COVID-19. Methods used by the authors: It was from reference gene primer amplification that nucleated cell counts were estimated. The method was immunoSEQ multiplex PCR; TCRdb's version includes in-frame clones alone and lacks a portion of them. That table is the source of V, J and clone size, and D and trimming were worked out from the DNA. The table includes over 200,000 clones, roughly four fifths detected once. From germline, CDR1 is SGHVS and CDR2 FNYEAQ. V lost 5 bases and J lost 2, with 16 bases in between. There are 15 residues in the CDR3. Participants were aged 18 to 89 years from 20 to 30 US areas. Two negative PCRs, clearance, or symptom resolution had been documented for recovered Cohort 3 donors.

Sequencing used PBMCs or T cells enriched from blood (not recorded which). The sequence was obtained from a man aged 35 to 55 who had recovered from COVID-19. The chain carries TRBV7-6 and TRBJ2-7; D perhaps matches TRBD1 (6 bases). For the CDR3, the DNA is TGTGCCAGCAGCCCCGTAGGGGACACAGCCTACGAGCAGTACTTC. It translates to CASSPVGDTAYEQYF.